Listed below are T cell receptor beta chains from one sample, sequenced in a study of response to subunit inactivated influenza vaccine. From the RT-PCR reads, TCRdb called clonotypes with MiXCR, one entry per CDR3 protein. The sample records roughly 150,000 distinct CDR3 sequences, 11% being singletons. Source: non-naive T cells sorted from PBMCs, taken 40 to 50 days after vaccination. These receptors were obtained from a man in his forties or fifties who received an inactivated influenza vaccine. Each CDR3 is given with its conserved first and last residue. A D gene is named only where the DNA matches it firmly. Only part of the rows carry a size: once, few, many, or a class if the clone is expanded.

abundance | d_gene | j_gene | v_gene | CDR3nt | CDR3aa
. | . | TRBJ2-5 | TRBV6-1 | TGTGCCAGCAGTGAAGAACAAGAGACCCAGTACTTC | CASSEEQETQYF
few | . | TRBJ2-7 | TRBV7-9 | TGTGCCAGCAGCAAAAACAGGAGTCCCCCTTACGAGCAGTACTTC | CASSKNRSPPYEQYF
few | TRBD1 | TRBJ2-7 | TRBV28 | TGTGCCACCGAAGGACAGGGGTACGAGCAGTACTTC | CATEGQGYEQYF
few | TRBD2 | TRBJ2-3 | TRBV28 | TGTGCCAGCACATCCGGGACTAGCGGGGGGGCCGCCACAGATACGCAGTATTTT | CASTSGTSGGAATDTQYF
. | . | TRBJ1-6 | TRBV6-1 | TGTGCCAGCAAAAAGACCGGGACTTCTAATTCACCCCTCCACTTT | CASKKTGTSNSPLHF
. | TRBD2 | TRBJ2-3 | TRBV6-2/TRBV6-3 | TGTGCCAGCAGTTCCTCTAGCGGATATAGCACAGATACGCAGTATTTT | CASSSSSGYSTDTQYF
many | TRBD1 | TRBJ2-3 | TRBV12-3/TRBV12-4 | TGTGCCAGCAGTTTGGGGACAGGAACAGATACGCAGTATTTT | CASSLGTGTDTQYF
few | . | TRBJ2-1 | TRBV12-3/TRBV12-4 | TGTGCCAGCAGTTTAGGGGCCCGGAACTCTATATACAATGAGCAGTTCTTC | CASSLGARNSIYNEQFF
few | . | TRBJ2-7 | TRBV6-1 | TGTGCCAGCATATCGGGGCTCTCCTACGAGCAGTACTTC | CASISGLSYEQYF
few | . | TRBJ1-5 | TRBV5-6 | TGTGCCAGCAGCTTGATGGGAACCAATCAGCCCCAGCATTTT | CASSLMGTNQPQHF
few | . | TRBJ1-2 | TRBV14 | TGTGCCAGCAGCCAGCGGGGGTATTATGGCTACACCTTC | CASSQRGYYGYTF
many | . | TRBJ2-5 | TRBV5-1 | TGCGCCAGCAGCTTGTCGGTGGGGGTCGGGGAGACCCAGTACTTC | CASSLSVGVGETQYF
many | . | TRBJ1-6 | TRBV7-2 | TGTGCCAGCAGCTTCAGTCCTTTTCGGGGCGGTAATTCACCCCTCCACTTT | CASSFSPFRGGNSPLHF
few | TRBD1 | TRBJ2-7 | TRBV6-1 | TGTGCCAGCAGGCAGCCGGGACAGCACTACGAGCAGTACTTC | CASRQPGQHYEQYF
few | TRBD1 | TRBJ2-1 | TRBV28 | TGTGCCAGCAGTAAGACAGGGGGCTTCTCGCAGTTCTTC | CASSKTGGFSQFF